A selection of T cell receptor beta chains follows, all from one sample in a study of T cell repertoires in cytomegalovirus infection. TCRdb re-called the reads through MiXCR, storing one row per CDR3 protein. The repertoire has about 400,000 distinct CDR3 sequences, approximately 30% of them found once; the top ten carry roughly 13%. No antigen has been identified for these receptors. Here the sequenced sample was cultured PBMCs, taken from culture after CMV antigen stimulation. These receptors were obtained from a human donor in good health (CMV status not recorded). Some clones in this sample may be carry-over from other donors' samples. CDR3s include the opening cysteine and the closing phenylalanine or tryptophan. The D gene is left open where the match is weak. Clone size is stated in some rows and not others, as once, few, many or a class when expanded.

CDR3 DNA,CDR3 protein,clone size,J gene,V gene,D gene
TGTGCCAGCAGCTTATTAGGGGGGCGAGGTGGCACTGAAGCTTTCTTT,CASSLLGGRGGTEAFF,.,TRBJ1-1,TRBV11-2,.
TGCGCCAGCAGCTTGGCCGTTCTAGCGGGACAAACCAAAAACATTCAGTACTTC,CASSLAVLAGQTKNIQYF,.,TRBJ2-4,TRBV5-1,TRBD2
TGTGCCAGCAGTACGAACAGTCCCACAGATACGCAGTATTTT,CASSTNSPTDTQYF,.,TRBJ2-3,TRBV12-3/TRBV12-4,.
TGTGCCAGCAGCTCATCGGGTCGAACTTATGGCTACACCTTC,CASSSSGRTYGYTF,.,TRBJ1-2,TRBV7-2,.
TGTGCCAGCAGTCCCGACAGGGTGAACTATGGCTACACCTTC,CASSPDRVNYGYTF,few,TRBJ1-2,TRBV27,TRBD1
TGCAGTGCACCAGAAACCGGGACCAGTGTCGAGCAGTACTTC,CSAPETGTSVEQYF,.,TRBJ2-7,TRBV20-1,.
TGTGCCAGTGGAGGATACTCTGGGGCCAACGTCCTGACTTTC,CASGGYSGANVLTF,many,TRBJ2-6,TRBV5-8,.
TGTGCCAGCAGCACGGGCAGTAACACTGAAGCTTTCTTT,CASSTGSNTEAFF,many,TRBJ1-1,TRBV7-4,.
TGTGCCAGCAGTCCGGCGGGACAGAGTCAGCCCCAGCATTTT,CASSPAGQSQPQHF,.,TRBJ1-5,TRBV28,TRBD1
TGTGCCAGCAGTGAAACTAGCCCAGCTCAGCCCCAGCATTTT,CASSETSPAQPQHF,few,TRBJ1-5,TRBV6-1,.
TGTGCCATCAGTGCCGGAGCGGGAGGGCCTAATGAGCAGTTCTTC,CAISAGAGGPNEQFF,.,TRBJ2-1,TRBV10-3,TRBD2
TGTGCCAGCAGCTCCCGGGGACTAGGCCACAATGAGCAGTTCTTC,CASSSRGLGHNEQFF,.,TRBJ2-1,TRBV7-3,TRBD2
TGTGCCAGCAGCTTAGGGCCCCCGGGACTCCCACAGGGTGCGCAGTATTTT,CASSLGPPGLPQGAQYF,.,TRBJ2-3,TRBV7-2,.
TGTGCCAGCAGCTTGGAAGGGAATAACTATGGCTACACCTTC,CASSLEGNNYGYTF,.,TRBJ1-2,TRBV5-6,.
TGTGCCAGCAGCTTAGTACGGACTAGCGGACCCTACGAGCAGTACTTC,CASSLVRTSGPYEQYF,many,TRBJ2-7,TRBV7-2,TRBD2